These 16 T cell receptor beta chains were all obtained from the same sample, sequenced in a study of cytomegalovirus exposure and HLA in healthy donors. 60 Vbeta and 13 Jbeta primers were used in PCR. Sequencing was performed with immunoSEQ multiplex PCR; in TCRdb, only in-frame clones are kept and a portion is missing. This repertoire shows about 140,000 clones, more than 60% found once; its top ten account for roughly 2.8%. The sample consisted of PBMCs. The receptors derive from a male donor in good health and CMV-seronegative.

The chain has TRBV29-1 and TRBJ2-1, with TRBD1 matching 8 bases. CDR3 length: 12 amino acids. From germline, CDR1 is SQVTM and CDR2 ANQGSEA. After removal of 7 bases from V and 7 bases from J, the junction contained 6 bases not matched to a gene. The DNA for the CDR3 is TGCAGCGCCGGACAGGGCGGTAATGAGCAGTTCTTC. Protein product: CSAGQGGNEQFF.

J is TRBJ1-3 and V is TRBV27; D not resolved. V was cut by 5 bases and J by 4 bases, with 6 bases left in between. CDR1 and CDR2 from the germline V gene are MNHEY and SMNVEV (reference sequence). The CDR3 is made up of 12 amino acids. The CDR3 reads CASSPRGNTIYF. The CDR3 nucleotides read TGTGCCAGCAGTCCCCGGGGAAACACCATATATTTT.

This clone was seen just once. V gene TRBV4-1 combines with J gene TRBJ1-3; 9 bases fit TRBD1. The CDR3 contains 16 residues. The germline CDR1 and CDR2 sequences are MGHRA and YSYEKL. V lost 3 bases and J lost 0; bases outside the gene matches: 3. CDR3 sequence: CASSQGQGSSGNTIYF. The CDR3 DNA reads TGCGCCAGCAGCCAGGGACAGGGCAGCTCTGGAAACACCATATATTTT.

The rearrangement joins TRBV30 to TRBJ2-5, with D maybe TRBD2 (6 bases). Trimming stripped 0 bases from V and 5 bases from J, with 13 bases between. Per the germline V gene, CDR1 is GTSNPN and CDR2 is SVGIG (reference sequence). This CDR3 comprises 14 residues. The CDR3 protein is CAWSVEGGVETQYF. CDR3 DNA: TGTGCCTGGAGTGTAGAAGGAGGGGTCGAGACCCAGTACTTC.

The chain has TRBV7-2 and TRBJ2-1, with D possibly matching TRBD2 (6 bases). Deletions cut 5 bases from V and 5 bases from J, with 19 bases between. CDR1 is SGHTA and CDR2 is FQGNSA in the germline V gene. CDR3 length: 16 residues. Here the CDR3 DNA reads TGTGCCAGCAGCCCTCCGGGGGTCGGTCTCCACAATGAGCAGTTCTTC. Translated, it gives CASSPPGVGLHNEQFF.

CDR3 in DNA: TGTGCCAGCAGCGTAGGGTCTACAGGGGGTTCCGGGGAGCTGTTTTTT. Translation gives CASSVGSTGGSGELFF. The chain recombines TRBV9 with TRBJ2-2; 8 positions match TRBD1. CDR1 is SGDLS, CDR2 YYNGEE, per germline. This CDR3 has 16 amino acids. The J segment lost 6 bases and the V segment lost 0 bases, leaving 7 bases of the junction unmatched. Complete variable domain (other parts from reference TRBV9 and TRBJ2-2): DSGVTQTPKHLITATGQRVTLRCSPRSGDLSVYWYQQSLDQGLQFLIQYYNGEERAKGNILERFSAQQFPDLHSELNLSSLELGDSALYFCASSVGSTGGSGELFFGEGSRLTVL.

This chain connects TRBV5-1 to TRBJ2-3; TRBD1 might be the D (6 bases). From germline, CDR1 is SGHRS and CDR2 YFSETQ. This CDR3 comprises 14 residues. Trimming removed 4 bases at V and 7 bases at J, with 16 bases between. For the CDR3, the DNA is TGCGCCAGCAGCCCCACAGGGTCCACTTATACGCAGTATTTT. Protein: CASSPTGSTYTQYF.

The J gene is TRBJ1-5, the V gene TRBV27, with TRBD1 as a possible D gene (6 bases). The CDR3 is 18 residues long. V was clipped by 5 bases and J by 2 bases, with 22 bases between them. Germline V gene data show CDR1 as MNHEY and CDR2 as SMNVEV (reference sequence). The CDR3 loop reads CASSIDPVPGHRNQPQHF. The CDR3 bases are TGTGCCAGCAGTATCGACCCTGTCCCGGGACATCGCAATCAGCCCCAGCATTTT.

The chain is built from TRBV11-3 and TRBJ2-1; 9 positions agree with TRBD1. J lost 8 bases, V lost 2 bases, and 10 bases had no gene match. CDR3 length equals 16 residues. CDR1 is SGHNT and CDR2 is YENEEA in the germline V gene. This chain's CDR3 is CASSLRLGQGRDEQFF. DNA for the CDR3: TGTGCCAGCAGCTTACGACTCGGACAGGGGAGAGATGAGCAGTTCTTC. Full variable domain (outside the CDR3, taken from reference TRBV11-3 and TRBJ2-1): EAGVVQSPRYKIIEKKQPVAFWCNPISGHNTLYWYLQNLGQGPELLIRYENEEAVDDSQLPKDRFSAERLKGVDSTLKIQPAELGDSAVYLCASSLRLGQGRDEQFFGPGTRLTVL.

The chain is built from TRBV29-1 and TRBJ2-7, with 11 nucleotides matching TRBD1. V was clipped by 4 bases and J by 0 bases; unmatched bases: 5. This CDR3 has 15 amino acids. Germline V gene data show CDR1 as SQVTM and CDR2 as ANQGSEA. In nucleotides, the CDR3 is TGCAGCGTTGCGGCCGGGACAGGGGGCTCCTACGAGCAGTACTTC. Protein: CSVAAGTGGSYEQYF.

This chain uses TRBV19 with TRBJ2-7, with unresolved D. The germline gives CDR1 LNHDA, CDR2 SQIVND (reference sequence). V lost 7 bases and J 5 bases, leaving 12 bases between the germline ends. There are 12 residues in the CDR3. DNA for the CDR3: TGTGCCAGTAACCCGGGTGCCCACGAGCAGTACTTC. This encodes CASNPGAHEQYF.

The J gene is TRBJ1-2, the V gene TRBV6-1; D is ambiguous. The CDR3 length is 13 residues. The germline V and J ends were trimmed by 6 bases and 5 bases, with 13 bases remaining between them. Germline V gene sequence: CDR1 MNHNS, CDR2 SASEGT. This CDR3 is CASRPPTEYGYTF. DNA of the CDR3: TGTGCCAGCAGGCCCCCTACTGAATATGGCTACACCTTC.

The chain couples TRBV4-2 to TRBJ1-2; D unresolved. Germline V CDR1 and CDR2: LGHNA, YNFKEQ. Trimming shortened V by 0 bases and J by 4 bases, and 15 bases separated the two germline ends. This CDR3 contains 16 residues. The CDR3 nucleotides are TGTGCCAGCAGCCAAGATGACTCGGAGAGGAGCTATGGCTACACCTTC. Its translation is CASSQDDSERSYGYTF.

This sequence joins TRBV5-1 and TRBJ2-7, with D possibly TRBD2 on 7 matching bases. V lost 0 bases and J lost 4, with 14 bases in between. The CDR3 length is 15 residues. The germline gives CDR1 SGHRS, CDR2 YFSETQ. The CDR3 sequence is CASSLVSGGRYEQYF. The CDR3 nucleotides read TGCGCCAGCAGCTTGGTGTCCGGGGGGCGGTACGAGCAGTACTTC.

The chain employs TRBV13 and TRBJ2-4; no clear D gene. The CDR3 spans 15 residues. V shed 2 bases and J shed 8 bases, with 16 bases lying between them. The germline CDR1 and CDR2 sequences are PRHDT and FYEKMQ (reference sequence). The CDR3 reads CASSLSRVRGDIQYF. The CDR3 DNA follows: TGTGCCAGCAGCTTAAGTCGAGTAAGAGGAGACATTCAGTACTTC. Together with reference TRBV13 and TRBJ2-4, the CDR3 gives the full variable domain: AAGVIQSPRHLIKEKRETATLKCYPIPRHDTVYWYQQGPGQDPQFLISFYEKMQSDKGSIPDRFSAQQFSDYHSELNMSSLELGDSALYFCASSLSRVRGDIQYFGAGTRLSVL.

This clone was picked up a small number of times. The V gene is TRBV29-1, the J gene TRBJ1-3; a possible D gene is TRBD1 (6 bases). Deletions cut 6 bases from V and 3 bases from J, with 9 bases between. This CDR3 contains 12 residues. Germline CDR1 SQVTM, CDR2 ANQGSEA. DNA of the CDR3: TGCAGCGTGGCAGGGGTTGGAAACACCATATATTTT. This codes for CSVAGVGNTIYF. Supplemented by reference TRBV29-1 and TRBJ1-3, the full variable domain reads SAVISQKPSRDICQRGTSLTIQCQVDSQVTMMFWYRQQPGQSLTLIATANQGSEATYESGFVIDKFPISRPNLTFSTLTVSNMSPEDSSIYLCSVAGVGNTIYFGEGSWLTVV.